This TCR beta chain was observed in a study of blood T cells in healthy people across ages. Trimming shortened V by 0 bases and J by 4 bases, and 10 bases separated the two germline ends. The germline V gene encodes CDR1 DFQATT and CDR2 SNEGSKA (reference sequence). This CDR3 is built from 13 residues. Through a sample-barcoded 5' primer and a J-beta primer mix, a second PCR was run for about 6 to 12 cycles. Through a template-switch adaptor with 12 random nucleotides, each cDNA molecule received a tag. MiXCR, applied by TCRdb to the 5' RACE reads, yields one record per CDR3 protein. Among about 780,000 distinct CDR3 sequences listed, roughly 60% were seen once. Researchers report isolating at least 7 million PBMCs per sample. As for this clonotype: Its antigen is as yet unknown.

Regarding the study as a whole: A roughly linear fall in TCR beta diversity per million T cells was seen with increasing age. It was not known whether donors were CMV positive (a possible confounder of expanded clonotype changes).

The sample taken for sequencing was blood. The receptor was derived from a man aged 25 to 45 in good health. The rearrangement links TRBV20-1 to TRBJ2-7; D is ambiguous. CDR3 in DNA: TGCAGTGCTAGAGAGGTCAGCCCTTACGAGCAGTACTTC. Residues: CSAREVSPYEQYF.